Below, 27 T cell receptor beta chains from the same sample are listed, as sequenced in a study of blood T cell repertoires in COVID-19. Sequenced by immunoSEQ multiplex PCR; TCRdb stores in-frame clones only, minus some. The sample has 150,000 to 200,000 clones; 79% are singletons. Sequences were obtained from peripheral blood. The receptors come from a woman aged 60 to 75 with COVID-19, enrolled during active disease.

This chain connects TRBV27 to TRBJ2-1; the match to TRBD2 covers 10 bases. This CDR3 is 14 amino acids long. The ends lost 8 bases at V and 4 bases at J; junction bases unmatched: 5. The germline gives CDR1 MNHEY, CDR2 SMNVEV (reference sequence). The CDR3 reads CASPGTSEYNEQFF. For the CDR3, the DNA is TGTGCCAGCCCCGGGACTAGCGAATACAATGAGCAGTTCTTC.

The chain has TRBV28 and TRBJ2-3; 8 positions match TRBD2. The germline CDR1 and CDR2 sequences are MDHEN and SYDVKM. There are 15 residues in the CDR3. With 4 bases clipped from V and 2 bases from J, the junction kept 5 bases outside the gene matches. The CDR3: CASSWVAGYTDTQYF. DNA for the CDR3: TGTGCCAGCAGTTGGGTAGCGGGGTACACAGATACGCAGTATTTT.

The J gene is TRBJ2-1, the V gene TRBV7-8; the D gene is possibly TRBD1 (5 bases). Trimming cost V 5 bases and J 4 bases, with 15 bases left between them. This CDR3 is built from 15 residues. CDR1 SGHVS and CDR2 FQNEAQ come from the germline V gene. For the CDR3, the DNA is TGTGCCAGCAGCCATGACAGAGCCGCGTACAATGAGCAGTTCTTC. It codes for CASSHDRAAYNEQFF. Complete variable domain (other parts from reference TRBV7-8 and TRBJ2-1): GAGVSQSPRYKVAKRGQDVALRCDPISGHVSLFWYQQALGQGPEFLTYFQNEAQLDKSGLPSDRFFAERPEGSVSTLKIQRTQQEDSAVYLCASSHDRAAYNEQFFGPGTRLTVL.

This clone was counted a few times. The chain joins TRBV3-1 (or the pseudogene TRBV3-2) to TRBJ1-1, with D unclear. CDR3 length: 15 residues. Between the trimmed V and J ends, which lost 2 bases and 4 bases, there was a span of 14 bases. CDR1 is LGHDT, CDR2 YNNKEL, per germline (reference sequence). CDR3 residues: CASSQTAGKGTEAFF. The DNA for the CDR3 is TGTGCCAGCAGCCAAACCGCGGGGAAAGGCACTGAAGCTTTCTTT.

The V call is TRBV9, the J call TRBJ2-7, with D possibly matching TRBD1 (5 bases). Germline V lookup: CDR1 SGDLS, CDR2 YYNGEE. Trimming left V 0 bases short and J 5 bases short, with 15 bases between. This CDR3 contains 15 residues. CDR3 DNA: TGTGCCAGCAGCGTAGCGCAGGGCTTCTACAACGAGCAGTACTTC. Translated: CASSVAQGFYNEQYF.

This chain connects TRBV6-2 or TRBV6-3 to TRBJ1-5, with a tentative D call TRBD1 (5 bases). Trimming left V 4 bases short and J 5 bases short, with 15 bases between. The CDR3 runs 15 residues. Germline V gene data show CDR1 as MNHEY and CDR2 as SVGEGT. Written as DNA, the CDR3 is TGTGCCAGCAGTTTCAGGGAGGAGGGCGATCAGCCCCAGCATTTT. As protein: CASSFREEGDQPQHF.

The chain carries TRBV12-3 or TRBV12-4 and TRBJ1-4; D is possibly TRBD1 (5 bases). The CDR3 runs to 13 residues. V was trimmed by 6 bases and J by 8 bases, leaving 13 bases between them. The CDR3 DNA reads TGTGCCAGCAGGGGGGGTGAGGAGGAAAAACTGTTTTTT. This gives the protein CASRGGEEEKLFF.

The V and J genes are TRBV15 and TRBJ2-2, with a tentative D call TRBD2 (6 bases). This CDR3 is 14 amino acids long. V was trimmed by 7 bases and J by 2 bases, leaving 11 bases between them. CDR1 and CDR2 from the germline V gene are LNHNV and YYDKDF (reference sequence). CDR3 residues: CATKRLVNTGELFF. The CDR3 DNA follows: TGTGCCACCAAAAGACTAGTCAACACCGGGGAGCTGTTTTTT.

The V call is TRBV11-2, the J call TRBJ2-1, with D maybe TRBD2 (6 bases). The V end was cut by 6 bases, the J end by 1 base, with 13 bases between. The V gene's germline CDR1 is SGHAT and CDR2 FQNNGV. The CDR3 is 15 amino acids. The CDR3 sequence is CASRLGGPSYNEQFF. The DNA for the CDR3 is TGTGCCAGCAGACTTGGAGGGCCGTCCTACAATGAGCAGTTCTTC.

This clone was seen more than once but under ten times. V gene TRBV11-3 combines with J gene TRBJ1-1; TRBD1 matches at 9 bases. Trimming took 5 bases from V and 4 from J; bases not matched to a gene: 8. Germline CDR1 SGHNT, CDR2 YENEEA. This CDR3 has 15 residues. The CDR3 region is CASSAGDREGTEAFF. CDR3 DNA: TGTGCCAGCAGCGCAGGGGACAGGGAAGGCACTGAAGCTTTCTTT.

The chain has TRBV4-2 and TRBJ1-3; 12 bases match TRBD1. The CDR3 sequence is 20 residues long. Trimming took 6 bases from V and 4 from J; bases not matched to a gene: 19. Germline V lookup: CDR1 LGHNA, CDR2 YNFKEQ. This CDR3 is CASRGILPGQGAVKGNTIYF. As DNA, the CDR3 is TGTGCCAGCAGAGGAATCCTGCCGGGACAGGGGGCAGTCAAGGGAAACACCATATATTTT.

The chain links TRBV27 to TRBJ1-4, with TRBD1 as a possible D gene (5 bases). The CDR3 loop spans 15 amino acids. Germline V CDR1 and CDR2: MNHEY, SMNVEV (reference sequence). V lost 4 bases to trimming and J lost 8 bases, with 17 bases between them. CDR3 residues: CASSSSPGGREKLFF. CDR3 DNA: TGTGCCAGCAGTTCCTCCCCCGGGGGACGCGAAAAACTGTTTTTT.

This clone is a singleton in its sample. The V and J genes are TRBV6-2 or TRBV6-3 and TRBJ2-5, with D possibly matching TRBD1 (6 bases). The CDR3 is made up of 15 amino acids. Looked up from germline, CDR1 is MNHEY and CDR2 is SVGEGT. Trimming left V 4 bases short and J 1 base short, with 13 bases between. In DNA form, the CDR3 reads TGTGCCAGCAGTTTAGTCAGGGGCCCCCAAGAGACCCAGTACTTC. Its protein product is CASSLVRGPQETQYF.

The chain couples TRBV29-1 to TRBJ2-3; weak D call: TRBD1 (6 bases). The CDR3 runs to 13 residues. With 4 bases removed from V and 2 bases from J, the gap between germline ends came to 10 bases. Germline CDR1 and CDR2: SQVTM and ANQGSEA. CDR3 sequence: CSVADRPTDTQYF. The CDR3 region has the DNA TGCAGCGTTGCTGACAGGCCCACAGATACGCAGTATTTT.

This clone was observed a single time. The chain carries TRBV7-2 and TRBJ2-7; 13 bases fit TRBD2. CDR1 is SGHTA, CDR2 FQGNSA, per germline. V dropped 3 bases and J dropped 0; count of bases not matched to a gene: 2. The CDR3 is made up of 16 amino acids. The CDR3 sequence: CASSLGTSGISYEQYF. The DNA of the CDR3 is TGTGCCAGCAGCTTGGGGACTAGCGGGATCTCCTACGAGCAGTACTTC. Full variable domain (outside the CDR3, taken from reference TRBV7-2 and TRBJ2-7): GAGVSQSPSNKVTEKGKDVELRCDPISGHTALYWYRQSLGQGLEFLIYFQGNSAPDKSGLPSDRFSAERTGGSVSTLTIQRTQQEDSAVYLCASSLGTSGISYEQYFGPGTRLTVT.

The chain links TRBV5-4 to TRBJ2-3; the match to TRBD2 covers 8 bases. With 3 bases clipped from V and 2 bases from J, the junction kept 11 bases outside the gene matches. The CDR3 has 17 amino acids. Germline CDR1 and CDR2: SGHNT and YYREEE (reference sequence). CDR3 sequence (DNA): TGTGCCAGCAGCTCGACCCCGGGACTAGGCTTCACAGATACGCAGTATTTT. Amino acids: CASSSTPGLGFTDTQYF.

The chain uses TRBV2 and TRBJ1-2, with TRBD1 identical over 9 bases. J lost 8 bases, V lost 0 bases, and 4 bases had no gene match. The length of the CDR3 is 14 residues. Looked up from germline, CDR1 is SNHLY and CDR2 is FYNNEI. Written as DNA, the CDR3 is TGTGCCAGCAGTGAAGCCCGGACAGGGGAGGGCTACACCTTC. It codes for CASSEARTGEGYTF.

This chain links TRBV28 with TRBJ1-4; the D gene is possibly TRBD1 (6 bases). Trimming left V 3 bases short and J 6 bases short, with 11 bases between. CDR3 length: 14 amino acids. Germline V gene lookup returns CDR1 MDHEN and CDR2 SYDVKM. The CDR3 spells CASSFGTKYEKLFF. CDR3 in DNA: TGTGCCAGCAGTTTTGGGACAAAGTATGAAAAACTGTTTTTT.

The chain links TRBV19 to TRBJ1-2, with TRBD1 identical over 7 bases. The CDR3 is 16 amino acids. V dropped 5 bases and J dropped 2; count of bases not matched to a gene: 11. Germline loops: CDR1 LNHDA, CDR2 SQIVND (reference sequence). CDR3 in amino acids: CASSSPRQGVNYGYTF. CDR3 DNA: TGTGCCAGTAGTTCTCCTCGACAGGGTGTAAACTATGGCTACACCTTC.

In its sample, this clone was seen a few times. The CDR3 region has the DNA TGCGCCAGCAGCCCACGTCTAGCGGAGCCGTACGAGCAGTACTTC. Translated: CASSPRLAEPYEQYF. The gene calls are TRBV5-1 and TRBJ2-7; 7 bases are a match to TRBD2. The germline CDR1 and CDR2 sequences are SGHRS and YFSETQ. The CDR3 consists of 15 residues. With 4 bases clipped from V and 4 bases from J, the junction kept 11 bases outside the gene matches. Looking up the rest from reference TRBV5-1 and TRBJ2-7 gives the full variable domain: KAGVTQTPRYLIKTRGQQVTLSCSPISGHRSVSWYQQTPGQGLQFLFEYFSETQRNKGNFPGRFSGRQFSNSRSEMNVSTLELGDSALYLCASSPRLAEPYEQYFGPGTRLTVT.

The rearrangement joins TRBV5-1 to TRBJ1-1; D is unclear. This CDR3 contains 16 residues. Germline V CDR1 and CDR2: SGHRS, YFSETQ. Trimming took 1 base from V and 0 from J, leaving 13 bases between them. The DNA for the CDR3 is TGCGCCAGCAGCTTGTATCGCAGGTTTGTGAACACTGAAGCTTTCTTT. Protein sequence: CASSLYRRFVNTEAFF.

V usage is TRBV5-4 and J usage is TRBJ2-2; weak D call: TRBD1 (6 bases). The CDR3 is made up of 15 amino acids. Looked up from germline, CDR1 is SGHNT and CDR2 is YYREEE (reference sequence). V was trimmed by 3 bases and J by 5 bases, leaving 14 bases between them. The CDR3 nucleotides are TGTGCCAGCAGCTCCCAGACAGGAAATACCGGGGAGCTGTTTTTT. Protein sequence: CASSSQTGNTGELFF.

This sequence joins TRBV19 and TRBJ2-6, with D maybe TRBD2 (5 bases). CDR1 is LNHDA and CDR2 is SQIVND in the germline V gene (reference sequence). The CDR3 is 15 amino acids. Deletions cut 3 bases from V and 2 bases from J, with 8 bases between. CDR3 residues: CASSISRAGANVLTF. Here the CDR3 DNA reads TGTGCCAGTAGTATTTCGAGGGCTGGGGCCAACGTCCTGACTTTC.

The rearrangement joins TRBV27 to TRBJ1-3, with 9 bases matching TRBD1. CDR1 and CDR2 (germline): MNHEY, SMNVEV (reference sequence). J lost 0 bases, V lost 0 bases, and 6 bases had no gene match. The CDR3 sequence is 18 residues long. This CDR3 is CASSLSGQGSSSGNTIYF. CDR3 bases: TGTGCCAGCAGTTTATCGGGACAGGGATCTAGCTCTGGAAACACCATATATTTT.

The V call is TRBV28, the J call TRBJ1-1; D may be TRBD1 (6 bases). V was shortened by 7 bases and J by 2 bases, with 14 bases between the two germline ends. Per the germline V gene, CDR1 is MDHEN and CDR2 is SYDVKM. CDR3 length: 14 residues. CDR3 residues: CASTLTGSNTEAFF. In nucleotides, the CDR3 is TGTGCCAGCACCCTTACAGGGTCAAACACTGAAGCTTTCTTT.

CDR3 protein: CASSLEVQRRRLYNEQFF. The CDR3 DNA sequence: TGCGCCAGCAGCTTGGAAGTTCAGCGGCGTCGACTTTACAATGAGCAGTTCTTC. The chain couples TRBV5-1 to TRBJ2-1; maybe TRBD2 (5 bases). V gave up 0 bases and J gave up 4 bases, with 20 bases separating them. The CDR3 runs to 18 residues. CDR1 and CDR2 from the germline V gene are SGHRS and YFSETQ.

On this clone itself: Different DNA sequences within this sample yield the same CDR3. This chain joins TRBV6-5 and TRBJ1-1, with D hard to call. The germline V gene has CDR1 MNHEY and CDR2 SVGAGI. The V end was cut by 6 bases, the J end by 1 base, with 12 bases between. This CDR3 is 14 amino acids long. This chain's CDR3 is CASRGTGRNTEAFF. CDR3 coding DNA: TGTGCCAGCAGGGGAACCGGGAGGAACACTGAAGCTTTCTTT.